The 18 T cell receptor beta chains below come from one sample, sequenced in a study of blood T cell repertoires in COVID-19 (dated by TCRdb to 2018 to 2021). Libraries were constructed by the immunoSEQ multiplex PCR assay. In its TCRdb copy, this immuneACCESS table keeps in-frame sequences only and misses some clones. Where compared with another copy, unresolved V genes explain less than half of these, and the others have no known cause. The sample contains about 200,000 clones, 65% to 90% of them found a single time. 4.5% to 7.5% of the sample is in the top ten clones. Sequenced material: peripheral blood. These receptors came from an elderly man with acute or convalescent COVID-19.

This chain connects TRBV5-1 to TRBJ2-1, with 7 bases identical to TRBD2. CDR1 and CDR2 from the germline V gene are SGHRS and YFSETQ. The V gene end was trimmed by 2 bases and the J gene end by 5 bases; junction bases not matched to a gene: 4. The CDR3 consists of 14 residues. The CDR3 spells CASSFGTTNNEQFF. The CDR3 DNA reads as TGCGCCAGCAGCTTCGGGACTACGAACAATGAGCAGTTCTTC.

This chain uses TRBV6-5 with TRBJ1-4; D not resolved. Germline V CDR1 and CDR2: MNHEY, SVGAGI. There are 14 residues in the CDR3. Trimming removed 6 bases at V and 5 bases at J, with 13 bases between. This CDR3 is CASRPGSLNEKLFF. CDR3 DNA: TGTGCCAGCAGGCCAGGCTCCCTCAATGAAAAACTGTTTTTT.

CDR3 amino acids: CASSRGSGTGELFF. The CDR3 DNA reads as TGTGCCAGCAGCAGGGGGTCTGGGACCGGGGAGCTGTTTTTT. The rearrangement uses TRBV3-1 (or the pseudogene TRBV3-2) and TRBJ2-2, with D maybe TRBD1 (6 bases). Looked up from germline, CDR1 is LGHDT and CDR2 is YNNKEL (reference sequence). This CDR3 has 14 residues. V shed 5 bases and J shed 5 bases, with 12 bases lying between them.

The CDR3 loop reads CASSQGSISDRGSSPLHF. The CDR3 nucleotides read TGCGCCAGCAGCCAAGGAAGCATTTCGGACAGGGGGTCTTCACCCCTCCACTTT. The gene calls are TRBV4-3 and TRBJ1-6, with 10 bases lining up with TRBD1. Germline CDR1 LGHNA, CDR2 YSLEER. This CDR3 comprises 18 residues. J lost 9 bases, V lost 1 base, and 12 bases had no gene match.

The CDR3 DNA reads as TGTGCCATATCCGCTCAGGGGGCCGGCTACACCTTC. Amino acids: CAISAQGAGYTF. The chain employs TRBV10-3 and TRBJ1-2, with 8 bases that match TRBD1. CDR1 and CDR2 from the germline V gene are ENHRY and SYGVKD. This CDR3 has 12 residues. V shed 9 bases and J 8 bases; nucleotides not matched to a gene: 8.

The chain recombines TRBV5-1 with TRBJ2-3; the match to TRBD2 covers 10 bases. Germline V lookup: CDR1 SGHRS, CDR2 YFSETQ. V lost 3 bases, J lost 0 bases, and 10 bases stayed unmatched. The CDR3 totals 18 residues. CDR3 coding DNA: TGCGCCAGCAGCTCCCAAAGGACTAGCGGAGCTAGCACAGATACGCAGTATTTT. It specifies CASSSQRTSGASTDTQYF.

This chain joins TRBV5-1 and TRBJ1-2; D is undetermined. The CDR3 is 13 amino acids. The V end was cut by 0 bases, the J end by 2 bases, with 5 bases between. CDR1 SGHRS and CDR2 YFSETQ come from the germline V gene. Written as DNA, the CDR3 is TGCGCCAGCAGCTTGGGAGTGAACTATGGCTACACCTTC. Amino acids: CASSLGVNYGYTF.

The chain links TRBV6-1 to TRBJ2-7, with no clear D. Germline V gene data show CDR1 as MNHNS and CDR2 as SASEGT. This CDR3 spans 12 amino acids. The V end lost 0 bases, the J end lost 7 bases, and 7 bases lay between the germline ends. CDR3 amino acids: CASSEARREQYV. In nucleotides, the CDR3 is TGTGCCAGCAGTGAAGCGCGTCGGGAGCAGTACGTC.

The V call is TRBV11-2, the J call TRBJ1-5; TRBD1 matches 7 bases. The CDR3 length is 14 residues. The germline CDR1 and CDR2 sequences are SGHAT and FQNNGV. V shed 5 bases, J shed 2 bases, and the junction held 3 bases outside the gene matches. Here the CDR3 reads CASSRTGGNQPQHF. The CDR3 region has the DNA TGTGCCAGCAGCAGAACAGGGGGCAATCAGCCCCAGCATTTT.

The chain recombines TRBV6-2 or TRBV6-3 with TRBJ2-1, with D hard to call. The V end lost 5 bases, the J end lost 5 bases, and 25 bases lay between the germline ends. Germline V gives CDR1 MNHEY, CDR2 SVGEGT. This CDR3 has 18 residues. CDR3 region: CASSNRLRLVGNNNEQFF. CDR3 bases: TGTGCCAGCAGTAACCGACTCCGGCTAGTGGGTAATAACAATGAGCAGTTCTTC.

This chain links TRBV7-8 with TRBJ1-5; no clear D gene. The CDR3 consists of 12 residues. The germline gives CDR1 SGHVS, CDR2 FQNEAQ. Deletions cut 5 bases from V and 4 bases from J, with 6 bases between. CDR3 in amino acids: CASSPPNQPQHF. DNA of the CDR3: TGTGCCAGCAGCCCCCCGAATCAGCCCCAGCATTTT.

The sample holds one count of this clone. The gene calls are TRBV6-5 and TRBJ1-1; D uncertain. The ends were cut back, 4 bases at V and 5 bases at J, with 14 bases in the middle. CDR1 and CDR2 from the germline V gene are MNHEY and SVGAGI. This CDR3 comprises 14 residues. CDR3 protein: CASSSRTGGTEAFF. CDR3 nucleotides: TGTGCCAGCAGTTCCCGGACGGGAGGGACTGAAGCTTTCTTT.

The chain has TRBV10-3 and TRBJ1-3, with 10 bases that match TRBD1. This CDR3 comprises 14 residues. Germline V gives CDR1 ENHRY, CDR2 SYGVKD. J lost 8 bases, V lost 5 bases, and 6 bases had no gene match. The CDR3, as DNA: TGTGCCATCAGTACGACAGGGGGCACGGACACCATATATTTT. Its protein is CAISTTGGTDTIYF.

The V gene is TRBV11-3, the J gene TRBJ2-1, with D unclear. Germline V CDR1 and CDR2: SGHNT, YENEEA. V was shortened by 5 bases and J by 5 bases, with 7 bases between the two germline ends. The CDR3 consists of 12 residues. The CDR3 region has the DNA TGTGCCAGCAGCCGCTCAGACAATGAGCAGTTCTTC. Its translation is CASSRSDNEQFF.

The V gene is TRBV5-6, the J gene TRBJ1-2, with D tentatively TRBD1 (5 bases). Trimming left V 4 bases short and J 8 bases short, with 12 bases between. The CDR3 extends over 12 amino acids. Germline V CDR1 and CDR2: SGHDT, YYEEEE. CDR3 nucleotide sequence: TGTGCCAGCAGCACCTCAGGGTCGGGCTACACCTTC. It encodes CASSTSGSGYTF.

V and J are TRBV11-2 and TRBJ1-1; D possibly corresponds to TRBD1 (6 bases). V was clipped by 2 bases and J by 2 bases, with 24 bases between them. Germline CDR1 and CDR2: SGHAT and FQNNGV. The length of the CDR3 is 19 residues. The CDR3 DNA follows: TGTGCCAGCAGCTTATTGGCCCTAGGAAATACAGGGTATAACACTGAAGCTTTCTTT. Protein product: CASSLLALGNTGYNTEAFF. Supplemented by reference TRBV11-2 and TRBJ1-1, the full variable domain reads EAGVAQSPRYKIIEKRQSVAFWCNPISGHATLYWYQQILGQGPKLLIQFQNNGVVDDSQLPKDRFSAERLKGVDSTLKIQPAKLEDSAVYLCASSLLALGNTGYNTEAFFGQGTRLTVV.

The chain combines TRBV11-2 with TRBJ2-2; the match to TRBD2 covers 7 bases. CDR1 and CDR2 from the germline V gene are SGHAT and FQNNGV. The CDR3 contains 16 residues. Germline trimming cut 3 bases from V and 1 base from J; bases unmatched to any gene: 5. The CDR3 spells CASSFRPGGNTGELFF. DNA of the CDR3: TGTGCCAGCAGCTTCAGGCCGGGAGGGAACACCGGGGAGCTGTTTTTT.

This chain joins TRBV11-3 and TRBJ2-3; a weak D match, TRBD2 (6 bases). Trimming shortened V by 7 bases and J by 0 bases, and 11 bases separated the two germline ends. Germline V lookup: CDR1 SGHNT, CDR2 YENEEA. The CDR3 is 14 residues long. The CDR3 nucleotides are TGTGCCAGCAAACCGGGACTCAGCACAGATACGCAGTATTTT. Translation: CASKPGLSTDTQYF.